These 17 T cell receptor beta chains share one sample of origin, sequenced in a study of T-cell memory formation after mild COVID-19. TCRdb used MiXCR to reprocess the 5' RACE reads, holding one entry per CDR3 protein. The top ten hold approximately 2.3% of the sample, which has around 140,000 distinct CDR3 sequences, over 15% seen once. Sequenced: PBMCs or a T cell subset sorted from them (not recorded which). Receptors originate from an adult woman who had mild COVID-19 (a few samples of this study predate the infection). Cell type and time point are not known.

The DNA for the CDR3 is TGCGCCAGCAGCTTCGACGGGAGCTTGTACGAGCAGTACTTC. It is translated as CASSFDGSLYEQYF. The rearrangement uses TRBV5-1 and TRBJ2-7; tentative D call: TRBD2 (6 bases). The CDR3 is 14 amino acids. The germline V gene has CDR1 SGHRS and CDR2 YFSETQ. Trimming removed 2 bases at V and 4 bases at J, with 13 bases between.

This clonotype was seen more than once but under ten times. V usage is TRBV5-5 and J usage is TRBJ1-1; 7 positions agree with TRBD1. Looked up from germline, CDR1 is SGHKS and CDR2 is YYEKEE (reference sequence). This CDR3 is 17 amino acids long. The ends lost 1 base at V and 1 base at J; junction bases unmatched: 10. The CDR3: CASSLHAQGTQNTEAFF. DNA of the CDR3: TGTGCCAGCAGCTTGCACGCACAGGGGACTCAGAACACTGAAGCTTTCTTT.

CDR3 bases: TGTGCCAGCAGCCGGGGACTAGCGGGAGTTAGTGGTGAGCAGTTCTTC. It yields the protein CASSRGLAGVSGEQFF. The gene calls are TRBV6-5 and TRBJ2-1; 14 bases map to TRBD2. J lost 9 bases, V lost 6 bases, and 10 bases had no gene match. Germline loops: CDR1 MNHEY, CDR2 SVGAGI. The CDR3 is made up of 16 amino acids.

This clonotype was found a few times. The chain employs TRBV2 and TRBJ1-5; 7 nucleotides match TRBD1. After removal of 6 bases from V and 1 base from J, the junction contained 12 bases not matched to a gene. The CDR3 runs to 17 residues. Germline loops: CDR1 SNHLY, CDR2 FYNNEI. CDR3 residues: CASRRGQTGTSNQPQHF. For the CDR3, the DNA is TGTGCCAGCAGGAGGGGGCAGACTGGGACGAGCAATCAGCCCCAGCATTTT. The entire variable domain, with the rest obtained from reference TRBV2 and TRBJ1-5, is as follows: EPEVTQTPSHQVTQMGQEVILRCVPISNHLYFYWYRQILGQKVEFLVSFYNNEISEKSEIFDDQFSVERPDGSNFTLKIRSTKLEDSAMYFCASRRGQTGTSNQPQHFGDGTRLSIL.

The chain recombines TRBV20-1 with TRBJ1-5, with D unresolved. The length of the CDR3 is 13 residues. The V and J ends lost 2 bases and 5 bases respectively, with 10 bases between them. The germline V gene has CDR1 DFQATT and CDR2 SNEGSKA (reference sequence). The CDR3 nucleotides read TGCAGTGCTAGAATTCACGGGGATCAGCCCCAGCATTTT. Its translation is CSARIHGDQPQHF.

There are a few counts of this clonotype. This CDR3 is CASSPSRAGRNTEAFF. In nucleotides, the CDR3 is TGTGCCAGCAGTCCCAGCCGAGCGGGGAGGAACACTGAAGCTTTCTTT. V and J are TRBV12-3 or TRBV12-4 and TRBJ1-1; D remains unclear. The CDR3 is 16 amino acids. Trimming shortened V by 5 bases and J by 1 base, and 17 bases separated the two germline ends.

The chain carries TRBV12-3 or TRBV12-4 and TRBJ2-3; 12 bases agree with TRBD2. Trimming cost V 5 bases and J 3 bases; bases outside gene matches: 9. CDR3 length: 17 amino acids. The CDR3 loop is CASSPSGRALVTDTQYF. CDR3 in DNA: TGTGCCAGCAGTCCTAGCGGGAGGGCCTTGGTGACAGATACGCAGTATTTT.

This chain joins TRBV5-1 and TRBJ2-1; 8 bases map to TRBD1. This CDR3 spans 13 amino acids. The V and J ends lost 4 bases and 10 bases, in that order; junction bases with no gene match: 7. Per germline, CDR1 SGHRS and CDR2 YFSETQ. This CDR3 reads CASSKGQGDEQFF. CDR3 coding DNA: TGCGCCAGCAGCAAAGGACAGGGTGACGAGCAGTTCTTC.

In its sample, this clonotype was seen many times. CDR3 sequence reads: CASSPIRNTEAFF. CDR3 nucleotides: TGTGCCAGCAGCCCGATACGCAACACTGAAGCTTTCTTT. The chain couples TRBV7-9 to TRBJ1-1; no definite D call. V was shortened by 5 bases and J by 2 bases, with 9 bases between the two germline ends. The CDR3 consists of 13 residues. Germline V gene data show CDR1 as SEHNR and CDR2 as FQNEAQ (reference sequence).

This clonotype was counted between two and nine times. The genes are TRBV29-1 and TRBJ2-1, with 13 bases matching TRBD2. Germline V gene sequence: CDR1 SQVTM, CDR2 ANQGSEA. The J segment lost 11 bases and the V segment lost 8 bases, leaving 6 bases of the junction unmatched. The CDR3 extends over 12 amino acids. The CDR3 nucleotides read TGCAGCTCCGGACTAGCGGGGGAAAAGCAGTTCTTC. Translation gives CSSGLAGEKQFF.

The genes are TRBV20-1 and TRBJ2-5; D is undetermined. This CDR3 comprises 11 residues. Germline loops: CDR1 DFQATT, CDR2 SNEGSKA (reference sequence). As DNA, the CDR3 is TGCAGCGCTTACTTCCTAGAGACCCAGTACTTC. As protein: CSAYFLETQYF.

The chain carries TRBV2 and TRBJ1-2; 7 bases match TRBD1. The CDR3 sequence is 13 residues long. Unmatched junction bases numbered 7, after V lost 5 bases and J lost 7 bases. Germline lookup yields CDR1 SNHLY and CDR2 FYNNEI. The CDR3 sequence is CASSQQGYGGYTF. CDR3 coding DNA: TGTGCCAGCAGTCAACAGGGGTACGGTGGCTACACCTTC.

At least ten counts were recorded for this clonotype. The rearrangement links TRBV7-2 to TRBJ2-2; 7 bases align to TRBD1. The CDR3 has 14 residues. The junction had 4 bases not matched to a gene; V was cut back by 3 bases and J by 6 bases. Germline CDR1 and CDR2: SGHTA and FQGNSA. CDR3 protein: CASSFGQGAGELFF. The CDR3 DNA follows: TGTGCCAGCAGCTTCGGTCAGGGGGCCGGGGAGCTGTTTTTT.

This clonotype was recorded a few times. The chain recombines TRBV5-1 with TRBJ2-1; possible D gene TRBD1, 5 bases. Germline V gene sequence: CDR1 SGHRS, CDR2 YFSETQ. The CDR3 runs 14 residues. V was cut by 7 bases and J by 1 base, with 12 bases left in between. The CDR3 region has the DNA TGCGCCAGCGGGGATCGACAGTCCTACAATGAGCAGTTCTTC. Translation gives CASGDRQSYNEQFF.

This chain joins TRBV7-3 and TRBJ2-5, with D tentatively TRBD1 (5 bases). Trimming shortened V by 0 bases and J by 7 bases, and 15 bases separated the two germline ends. Germline lookup yields CDR1 SGHTA and CDR2 FQGTGA. The CDR3 totals 15 residues. This CDR3 is CASSLTWTPKGTQYF. The CDR3 DNA follows: TGTGCCAGCAGCTTAACGTGGACACCCAAGGGGACCCAGTACTTC.

The chain carries TRBV4-1 and TRBJ2-3; possibly TRBD1 for D (6 bases). The germline gives CDR1 MGHRA, CDR2 YSYEKL. Deletions cut 4 bases from V and 0 bases from J, with 11 bases between. The CDR3 is 15 amino acids. The CDR3 DNA is TGCGCCAGCAGCCGTATACAGGGAAGCACAGATACGCAGTATTTT. Translating gives CASSRIQGSTDTQYF.

This clonotype has at least ten counts. The genes are TRBV24-1 and TRBJ2-2; unclear D gene. This CDR3 contains 15 residues. The V end lost 7 bases, the J end lost 0 bases, and 11 bases lay between the germline ends. Germline loops: CDR1 KGHDR, CDR2 SFDVKD. The CDR3 DNA follows: TGTGCCACCAGCACTGAGCACCCGAACACCGGGGAGCTGTTTTTT. Protein product: CATSTEHPNTGELFF.